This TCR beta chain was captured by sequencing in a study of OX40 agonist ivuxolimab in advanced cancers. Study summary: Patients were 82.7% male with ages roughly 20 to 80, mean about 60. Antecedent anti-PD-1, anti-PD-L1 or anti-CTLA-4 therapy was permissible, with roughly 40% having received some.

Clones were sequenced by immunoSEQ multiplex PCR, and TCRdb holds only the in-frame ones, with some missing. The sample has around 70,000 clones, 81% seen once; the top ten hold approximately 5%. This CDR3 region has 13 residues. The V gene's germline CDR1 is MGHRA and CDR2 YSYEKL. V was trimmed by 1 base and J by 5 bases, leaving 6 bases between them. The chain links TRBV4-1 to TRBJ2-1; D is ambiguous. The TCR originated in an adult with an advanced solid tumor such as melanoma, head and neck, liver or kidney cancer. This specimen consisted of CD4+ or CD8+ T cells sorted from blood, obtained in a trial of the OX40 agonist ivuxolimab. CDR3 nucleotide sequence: TGCGCCAGCAGCCAAGTCTTCGACAATGAGCAGTTCTTC. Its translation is CASSQVFDNEQFF.